The 24 T cell receptor beta chains in this list originate from one sample, sequenced in a study of blood T cell repertoires in COVID-19. TCRdb keeps only in-frame clones here, not all; method: immunoSEQ multiplex PCR. The table lists around 220,000 clones, 90% to 95% of them singletons. Sequencing was done on a sample of PBMCs or T cells enriched from blood (not recorded which). The receptors shown here come from a woman under 30 who had recovered from COVID-19.

The CDR3 DNA reads as TGTGCCAGCAGCCAACTGAGCGGGGGGCAAGAGACCCAGTACTTC. This translates into CASSQLSGGQETQYF. This chain connects TRBV7-2 to TRBJ2-5; 9 bases are shared with TRBD2. Trimming at V came to 5 bases and at J to 2 bases, leaving 6 bases not matched to a gene. CDR1 is SGHTA, CDR2 FQGNSA, per germline. The CDR3 is 15 residues long.

Only one count was recorded for this clone. This rearrangement joins TRBV6-5 to TRBJ2-1; 8 nucleotides line up with TRBD2. CDR3 length: 14 residues. V was pared by 0 bases and J by 9 bases, with 4 bases of the junction left unmatched. Germline lookup yields CDR1 MNHEY and CDR2 SVGAGI. CDR3 sequence (DNA): TGTGCCAGCAGTTACTCCCGGGGGGGAGGTGAGCAGTTCTTC. Amino acid sequence: CASSYSRGGGEQFF.

This chain links TRBV12-3 or TRBV12-4 with TRBJ1-2; D ambiguous. CDR3 length: 11 residues. Trimming cost V 2 bases and J 6 bases, with 4 bases left between them. The chain's CDR3 is CASSLRNGYTF. DNA for the CDR3: TGTGCCAGCAGTTTACGTAATGGCTACACCTTC.

This chain joins TRBV4-1 and TRBJ2-3; D perhaps matches TRBD1 (6 bases). Per germline, CDR1 MGHRA and CDR2 YSYEKL. The CDR3 extends over 16 amino acids. Trimming removed 3 bases from V and 2 bases from J, with 15 bases in between. The CDR3 region has the DNA TGCGCCAGCAGCCATTCAGGGGCCGGATACACAGATACGCAGTATTTT. It codes for CASSHSGAGYTDTQYF.

This rearrangement joins TRBV27 to TRBJ2-4; 7 bases map to TRBD2. V lost 6 bases to trimming and J lost 3 bases; unmatched junction nucleotides: 8. The CDR3 loop spans 15 amino acids. Germline assignment: CDR1 MNHEY and CDR2 SMNVEV (reference sequence). CDR3 DNA sequence: TGTGCCAGCAGGGCGGGGAGGGCGGTCAAAAACATTCAGTACTTC. This codes for CASRAGRAVKNIQYF.

This chain connects TRBV7-2 to TRBJ1-5; 8 bases line up with TRBD1. Trimming took 5 bases from V and 6 from J; bases not matched to a gene: 12. This CDR3 comprises 16 residues. CDR1 and CDR2 (germline): SGHTA, FQGNSA. The CDR3 sequence: CASSTSHQGAIQPQHF. The CDR3 DNA reads TGTGCCAGCAGCACCTCCCACCAGGGGGCTATTCAGCCCCAGCATTTT.

The rearrangement links TRBV5-6 to TRBJ1-6; maybe TRBD1 (6 bases). This CDR3 region has 14 residues. Germline loops: CDR1 SGHDT, CDR2 YYEEEE. The V gene lost 4 bases and the J gene lost 6 bases, with 11 bases spanning the gap. The CDR3 sequence: CASSRGAGNSPLHF. CDR3 in DNA: TGTGCCAGCAGCCGGGGGGCTGGTAATTCACCCCTCCACTTT.

The chain has TRBV3-1 (or the pseudogene TRBV3-2) and TRBJ2-3; D possibly corresponds to TRBD2 (7 bases). Trimming removed 0 bases from V and 6 bases from J, with 13 bases in between. Germline V gives CDR1 LGHDT, CDR2 YNNKEL (reference sequence). This CDR3 spans 15 amino acids. The CDR3 nucleotides read TGTGCCAGCAGCCAAGATGGGGGGGCCGGGGATACGCAGTATTTT. The encoded protein is CASSQDGGAGDTQYF.

The chain combines TRBV2 with TRBJ1-5, with D perhaps TRBD1 (5 bases). CDR3 length equals 15 residues. The germline CDR1 and CDR2 sequences are SNHLY and FYNNEI. With 3 bases removed from V and 0 bases from J, the gap between germline ends came to 9 bases. CDR3 loop: CASSEGQVSNQPQHF. The CDR3 DNA reads TGTGCCAGCAGTGAGGGGCAGGTTAGCAATCAGCCCCAGCATTTT.

The rearrangement joins TRBV3-1 (or the pseudogene TRBV3-2) to TRBJ2-7, with a tentative D call TRBD2 (6 bases). The CDR3 spans 16 residues. V was cut by 10 bases and J by 6 bases, with 28 bases left in between. Germline CDR1 and CDR2: LGHDT and YNNKEL (reference sequence). CDR3 bases: TGTGCCACCTCCCTTTCGTCGGGACTTTTACGGGGCGAGCAGTACTTC. This sequence encodes CATSLSSGLLRGEQYF.

The chain has TRBV11-3 and TRBJ2-2; 9 bases line up with TRBD1. CDR1 SGHNT and CDR2 YENEEA come from the germline V gene. This CDR3 has 18 residues. J lost 4 bases, V lost 5 bases, and 14 bases had no gene match. CDR3 nucleotide sequence: TGTGCCAGCAGCCCGGGACAGGGTACTCTAGGGTCCACCGGGGAGCTGTTTTTT. Its protein product is CASSPGQGTLGSTGELFF.

The chain is built from TRBV7-9 and TRBJ2-3, with 15 positions matching TRBD2. The CDR3 has 18 residues. Germline trimming cut 5 bases from V and 4 bases from J; bases unmatched to any gene: 10. CDR1 SEHNR and CDR2 FQNEAQ come from the germline V gene (reference sequence). CDR3 protein: CASSHPPGLAGGPDTQYF. CDR3 nucleotide sequence: TGTGCCAGCAGCCACCCGCCCGGACTAGCGGGAGGGCCAGATACGCAGTATTTT.

The chain has TRBV5-1 and TRBJ2-3; 8 bases agree with TRBD1. The V and J ends lost 2 bases and 5 bases, in that order; junction bases with no gene match: 10. CDR1 and CDR2 (germline): SGHRS, YFSETQ. The CDR3 is 16 residues long. CDR3 protein: CASSFPETGVQDTQYF. Written as DNA, the CDR3 is TGCGCCAGCAGCTTCCCGGAGACAGGGGTTCAAGATACGCAGTATTTT.

The chain joins TRBV6-5 to TRBJ2-7, with D perhaps matching TRBD2 (8 bases). The CDR3 has 12 amino acids. V was cut by 10 bases and J by 7 bases, with 17 bases left in between. In germline, CDR1 is MNHEY, CDR2 SVGAGI. The CDR3 reads CATRQGLGEQYF. The CDR3 DNA reads as TGTGCCACGAGACAGGGACTAGGGGAGCAGTACTTC.

The V and J genes are TRBV25-1 and TRBJ1-2; 7 bases agree with TRBD1. CDR3 length equals 13 residues. Germline V CDR1 and CDR2: MGHDK, SYGVNS. The trim removed 6 bases at V and 4 bases at J, leaving 5 bases unmatched. CDR3 in DNA: TGTGCCAGCAGCCCTAGGACAGGCTATGGCTACACCTTC. The encoded protein is CASSPRTGYGYTF.

This clone came up once. J is TRBJ2-3 and V is TRBV7-8; no reliable D call. The germline V gene has CDR1 SGHVS and CDR2 FQNEAQ. The CDR3 runs 14 residues. Deletions cut 4 bases from V and 3 bases from J, with 11 bases between. CDR3 DNA: TGTGCCAGCAGCTCCCGCTCCGGTACAGATACGCAGTATTTT. The encoded protein is CASSSRSGTDTQYF.

The chain employs TRBV4-1 and TRBJ1-2, with 7 bases matching TRBD1. The CDR3 is 16 amino acids. Looked up from germline, CDR1 is MGHRA and CDR2 is YSYEKL. V shed 2 bases and J 5 bases; nucleotides not matched to a gene: 11. CDR3 bases: TGCGCCAGCAGCCAATTTTACAGGGGAACTGGGTATGGCTACACCTTC. It is translated as CASSQFYRGTGYGYTF.

V is TRBV29-1 and J is TRBJ2-2; maybe TRBD2 (5 bases). The germline V gene has CDR1 SQVTM and CDR2 ANQGSEA. This CDR3 has 15 residues. V shed 2 bases and J shed 4 bases, with 14 bases lying between them. The CDR3 DNA sequence: TGCAGCGTTGAACTCCGACGGGGAACCACCGGGGAGCTGTTTTTT. It codes for CSVELRRGTTGELFF.

Comments on this clone: Its ends do not fully match the called genes, so a read error is possible. The chain employs TRBV7-2 and TRBJ1-1, with a weak D call TRBD1 (5 bases). The germline CDR1 and CDR2 sequences are SGHTA and FQGNSA. The CDR3 is 15 residues long. CDR3 amino acids: CASSSPGFWEGGHLF. Here the CDR3 DNA reads TGTGCCAGCAGCTCCCCCGGTTTCTGGGAGGGAGGACACCTCTTT.

This sequence joins TRBV10-3 and TRBJ2-5; possible D gene TRBD1, 6 bases. The germline V and J ends were trimmed by 6 bases and 2 bases, with 13 bases remaining between them. The CDR3 is made up of 14 amino acids. The germline CDR1 and CDR2 sequences are ENHRY and SYGVKD. CDR3 region: CAISKGGPQETQYF. For the CDR3, the DNA is TGTGCCATCAGCAAAGGGGGTCCTCAAGAGACCCAGTACTTC.

The chain combines TRBV5-4 with TRBJ1-1; tentatively, D is TRBD1 (6 bases). The CDR3 has 14 amino acids. Deletions cut 2 bases from V and 4 bases from J, with 12 bases between. The germline gives CDR1 SGHNT, CDR2 YYREEE (reference sequence). The CDR3 is CASSFGGGSTEAFF. In DNA, the CDR3 is TGTGCCAGCAGCTTCGGCGGGGGCTCCACTGAAGCTTTCTTT. The complete variable domain, with remaining parts taken from reference TRBV5-4 and TRBJ1-1, reads ETGVTQSPTHLIKTRGQQVTLRCSSQSGHNTVSWYQQALGQGPQFIFQYYREEENGRGNFPPRFSGLQFPNYSSELNVNALELDDSALYLCASSFGGGSTEAFFGQGTRLTVV.

The chain couples TRBV2 to TRBJ2-2, with D maybe TRBD2 (5 bases). V dropped 5 bases and J dropped 4 bases, with 11 bases sitting between them. CDR1 and CDR2 (germline): SNHLY, FYNNEI. The CDR3 is made up of 14 amino acids. Here the CDR3 DNA reads TGTGCCAGCAGTACTACTAGGGCCACCGGGGAGCTGTTTTTT. Amino acid sequence: CASSTTRATGELFF.

The rearrangement links TRBV27 to TRBJ1-5; D is possibly TRBD1 (5 bases). V dropped 3 bases and J dropped 3 bases, with 12 bases sitting between them. The CDR3 has 15 residues. Per germline, CDR1 MNHEY and CDR2 SMNVEV (reference sequence). The chain's CDR3 is CASSFGQGLNQPQHF. The CDR3 DNA reads as TGTGCCAGCAGTTTTGGGCAGGGTCTCAATCAGCCCCAGCATTTT.

The chain employs TRBV6-1 and TRBJ2-7, with TRBD2 as a possible D gene (6 bases). The CDR3 runs to 13 residues. Trimming pared 0 bases from V and 4 bases from J, leaving 7 bases between. Germline-derived CDR1 and CDR2 are MNHNS and SASEGT. The CDR3 DNA reads as TGTGCCAGCAGTGAAGCGGCGGGGTACGAGCAGTACTTC. Its translation: CASSEAAGYEQYF.